The 10 T cell receptor beta chains below come from one sample, sequenced in a study of blood T cells in healthy people across ages. The second PCR ran roughly 6 to 12 cycles with a sample-barcoded 5' primer and J-beta primers. TCRdb called the 5' RACE reads again in MiXCR, with one record for every CDR3 protein. The sample has around 700,000 distinct CDR3 sequences, approximately 25% seen once. The same data also contributed to another study, on T cells of mothers and their children.

Sequenced sample: blood. These TCRs come from a boy aged 5-17 years in good health.

The rearrangement links TRBV7-6 to TRBJ2-5, with 10 positions matching TRBD2. Germline V gives CDR1 SGHVS, CDR2 FNYEAQ. The length of the CDR3 is 14 residues. The V and J ends lost 5 bases and 5 bases, in that order; junction bases with no gene match: 5. The CDR3 DNA sequence: TGTGCCAGCAGCGCTCTAGCGGGAGTGGAGACCCAGTACTTC. Translating it yields CASSALAGVETQYF. Full variable domain (remainder filled in from reference TRBV7-6 and TRBJ2-5): GAGVSQSPRYKVTKRGQDVALRCDPISGHVSLYWYRQALGQGPEFLTYFNYEAQQDKSGLPNDRFSAERPEGSISTLTIQRTEQRDSAMYRCASSALAGVETQYFGPGTRLLVL.

There are a few counts of this clonotype. The chain couples TRBV19 to TRBJ1-5; 9 nucleotides agree with TRBD1. CDR1 is LNHDA, CDR2 SQIVND, per germline (reference sequence). Trimming took 10 bases from V and 3 from J; bases not matched to a gene: 7. The CDR3 is 14 amino acids. The CDR3: CATGTGQANQPQHF. CDR3 bases: TGTGCCACTGGGACAGGGCAAGCCAATCAGCCCCAGCATTTT.

This clonotype was counted only a few times. V and J are TRBV24-1 and TRBJ2-7, with 9 nucleotides matching TRBD1. The CDR3 extends over 14 amino acids. The germline CDR1 and CDR2 sequences are KGHDR and SFDVKD. With 5 bases clipped from V and 5 bases from J, the junction kept 6 bases outside the gene matches. CDR3 loop: CATSARDRDDEQYF. For the CDR3, the DNA is TGTGCCACCAGTGCCCGGGACAGGGACGACGAGCAGTACTTC.

Only one count was recorded for this clonotype. This chain connects TRBV12-3 or TRBV12-4 to TRBJ2-2; D gene unclear. V shed 5 bases and J shed 3 bases, with 16 bases lying between them. The CDR3 has 16 amino acids. DNA of the CDR3: TGTGCCAGCAGTCCCGACCTAGGTGGCTACACCGGGGAGCTGTTTTTT. Encoded protein: CASSPDLGGYTGELFF.

The sample holds a few counts of this clonotype. The gene calls are TRBV12-3 or TRBV12-4 and TRBJ1-5; the D gene is possibly TRBD1 (6 bases). The V gene lost 5 bases and the J gene lost 3 bases, with 11 bases spanning the gap. This CDR3 is 14 amino acids long. The CDR3 coding sequence is TGTGCCAGCAGTCCTGGACAGCCCAATCAGCCCCAGCATTTT. It specifies CASSPGQPNQPQHF.

This clonotype was counted only a few times. V is TRBV3-1 and J is TRBJ1-1, with TRBD1 matching 8 bases. Germline V gene data show CDR1 as LGHDT and CDR2 as YNNKEL (reference sequence). The V segment lost 8 bases and the J segment 6 bases; nucleotides outside the gene matches: 2. The CDR3 is made up of 11 amino acids. The CDR3 loop is CASQGAAEAFF. The DNA for the CDR3 is TGTGCCAGCCAGGGGGCCGCTGAAGCTTTCTTT.

The chain combines TRBV7-2 with TRBJ1-2; 10 nucleotides agree with TRBD1. This CDR3 has 14 residues. Germline V gene data show CDR1 as SGHTA and CDR2 as FQGNSA. The junction had 6 bases not matched to a gene; V was cut back by 4 bases and J by 7 bases. This CDR3 is CASSWPGQGSGYTF. DNA of the CDR3: TGTGCCAGCAGCTGGCCGGGACAGGGGAGTGGCTACACCTTC.

The V gene is TRBV7-8, the J gene TRBJ1-6, with TRBD1 matching over 9 bases. The V gene end was trimmed by 5 bases and the J gene end by 7 bases; junction bases not matched to a gene: 6. Per the germline V gene, CDR1 is SGHVS and CDR2 is FQNEAQ. The CDR3 is 15 amino acids. The CDR3 sequence: CASSTLTGGNSPLHF. The CDR3 DNA reads as TGTGCCAGCAGCACCCTGACAGGGGGAAATTCACCCCTCCACTTT.

This chain joins TRBV9 and TRBJ1-1; 9 bases agree with TRBD1. This CDR3 has 15 residues. The germline V gene has CDR1 SGDLS and CDR2 YYNGEE. The J segment lost 5 bases and the V segment lost 3 bases, leaving 8 bases of the junction unmatched. CDR3 sequence: CASSEYRGLETEAFF. CDR3 nucleotides: TGTGCCAGCAGCGAGTACAGGGGGCTGGAAACTGAAGCTTTCTTT.

Ten or more counts support this clonotype. The chain has TRBV18 and TRBJ2-1; D assignment may be TRBD1 or TRBD2 (5 bases each). CDR1 and CDR2 (germline): KGHSH, LQKENI. Between the trimmed V and J ends, which lost 3 bases and 4 bases, there was a span of 10 bases. This CDR3 contains 14 residues. CDR3 residues: CASSPGTLYNEQFF. The CDR3 DNA reads as TGTGCCAGCTCACCCGGGACCCTATACAATGAGCAGTTCTTC.